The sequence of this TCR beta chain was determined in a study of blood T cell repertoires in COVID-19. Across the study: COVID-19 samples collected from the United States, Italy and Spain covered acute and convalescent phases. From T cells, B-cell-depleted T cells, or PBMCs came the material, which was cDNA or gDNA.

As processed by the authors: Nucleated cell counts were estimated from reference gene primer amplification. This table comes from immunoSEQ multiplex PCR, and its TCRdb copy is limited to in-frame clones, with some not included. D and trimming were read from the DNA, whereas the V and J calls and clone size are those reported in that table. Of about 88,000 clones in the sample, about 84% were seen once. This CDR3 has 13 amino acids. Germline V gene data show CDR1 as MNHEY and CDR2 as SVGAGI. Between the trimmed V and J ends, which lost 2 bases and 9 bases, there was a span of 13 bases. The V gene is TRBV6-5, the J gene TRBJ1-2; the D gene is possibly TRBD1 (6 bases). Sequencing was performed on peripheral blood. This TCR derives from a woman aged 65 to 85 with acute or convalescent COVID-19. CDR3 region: CASSYLMRGSYTF. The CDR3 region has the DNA TGTGCCAGCAGTTACCTAATGAGGGGGAGCTACACCTTC.